This entry features one T cell receptor (beta chain) sequence. Its target is unknown. This specimen comes from a study of T-cell reconstitution after alpha-beta-depleted transplantation in children. Study-level findings and limits: Reports say that about two months after transplant, the alpha-beta T cells came out of several hundred graft clones that had expanded. It was newly produced T cells that mostly accounted for T-cell counts and diversity one year after transplant. Several patients had high TCRbeta diversity at day 60; it came from surviving recipient T cells and thymic progenitors.

J was trimmed by 0 bases and V by 2 bases; bases with no gene match: 2. Germline V gene data show CDR1 as SGHRS and CDR2 as YFSETQ. The CDR3 sequence is 15 residues long. The TCRbeta library was prepared with unique molecular identifiers. TCRdb re-analysed the PCR reads in MiXCR, keeping a single row per CDR3 protein. The table has some 260,000 distinct CDR3 sequences, more than 20% seen once; the top ten hold about 5%. Sequenced here: PBMCs, mostly from graft donor cells, sampled 360 days after TCRalphabeta/CD19-depleted stem cell transplant. This chain uses TRBV5-1 with TRBJ2-1; 7 bases map to TRBD2. The TCR sequence derives from a female patient aged 2-15 years who had a stem cell transplant for congenital amegakaryocytic thrombocytopenia, so the T cells may come from the graft donor. CDR3 sequence: CASSFGGGSYNEQFF. The CDR3 bases are TGCGCCAGCAGCTTTGGGGGGGGCTCCTACAATGAGCAGTTCTTC.